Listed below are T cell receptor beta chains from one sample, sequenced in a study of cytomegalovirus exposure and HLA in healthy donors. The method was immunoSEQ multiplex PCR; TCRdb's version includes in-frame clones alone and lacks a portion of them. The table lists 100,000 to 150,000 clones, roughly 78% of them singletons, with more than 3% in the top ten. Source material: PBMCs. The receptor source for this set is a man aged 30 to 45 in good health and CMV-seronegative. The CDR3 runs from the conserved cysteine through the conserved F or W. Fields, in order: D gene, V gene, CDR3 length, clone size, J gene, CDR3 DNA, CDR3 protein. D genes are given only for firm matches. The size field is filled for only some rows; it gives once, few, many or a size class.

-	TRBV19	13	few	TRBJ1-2	TGTGCAATCCGAGAGGGAAATAACTATGGCTACACCTTC	CAIREGNNYGYTF
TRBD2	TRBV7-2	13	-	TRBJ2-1	TGTGCCAGCAGCCCAGGACTAGCGGGTGAGCAGTTCTTC	CASSPGLAGEQFF
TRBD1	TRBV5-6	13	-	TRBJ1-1	TGTGCCAGCAGCTCAGACAGGGTTTATGAAGCTTTCTTT	CASSSDRVYEAFF
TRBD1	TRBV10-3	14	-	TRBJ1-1	TGTGCCATCAGTGAGACAGGGGGTTACACTGAAGCTTTCTTT	CAISETGGYTEAFF
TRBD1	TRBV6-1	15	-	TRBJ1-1	TGTGCCAGCAGTGGGACAGGGATAGGGTACACTGAAGCTTTCTTT	CASSGTGIGYTEAFF
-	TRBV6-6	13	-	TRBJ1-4	TGTGCCATCACAACATCTAGAGGTGAAAAACTGTTTTTT	CAITTSRGEKLFF
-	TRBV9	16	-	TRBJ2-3	TGTGCCAGCAGCGTAGGATTAGCGGCGTACACAGATACGCAGTATTTT	CASSVGLAAYTDTQYF
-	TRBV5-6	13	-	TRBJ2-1	TGTGCCAGCAGCTGGGGAGCGGGCCATGAGCAGTTCTTC	CASSWGAGHEQFF
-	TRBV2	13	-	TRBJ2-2	TGTGCCAGCAGAGACAGGACTACCGGGGAGCTGTTTTTT	CASRDRTTGELFF
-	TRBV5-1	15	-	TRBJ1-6	TGCGCCAGCAGTTACGAGGGGGTTTCAGTTTCACCCCTCCACTTT	CASSYEGVSVSPLHF
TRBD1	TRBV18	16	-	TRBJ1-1	TGTGCCAGCTCACCGACAGGGGTACGTGGGGACACTGAAGCTTTCTTT	CASSPTGVRGDTEAFF
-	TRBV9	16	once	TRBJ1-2	TGTGCCAGCTCCTCTAACGCGGGGGGGCTATTTCATGGCTACACCTTC	CASSSNAGGLFHGYTF
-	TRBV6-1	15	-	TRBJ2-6	TGTGCCAGCAGTGTAACAGGGCCTGGGGCCAACGTCCTGACTTTC	CASSVTGPGANVLTF
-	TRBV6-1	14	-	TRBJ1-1	TGTGCCAGCAGGAAACAGGCGGTCGACACTGAAGCTTTCTTT	CASRKQAVDTEAFF
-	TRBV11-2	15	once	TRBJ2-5	TGTGCCAGCAGCTTAGTGGGGGGGGCCGGGGAGACCCAGTACTTC	CASSLVGGAGETQYF
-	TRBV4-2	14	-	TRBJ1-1	TGTGCCAGCAGCCAAGCAGGGGATCCCACTGAAGCTTTCTTT	CASSQAGDPTEAFF
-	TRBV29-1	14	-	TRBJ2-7	TGCAGCGTTGAAGATGACACAGCCTCCTACGAGCAGTACTTC	CSVEDDTASYEQYF
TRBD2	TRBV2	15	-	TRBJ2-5	TGTGCCAGCAGTGAGAGAGCGGGGGGGGCGGAGACCCAGTACTTC	CASSERAGGAETQYF
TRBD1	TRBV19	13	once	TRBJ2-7	TGTGCCAGTAGGGGACAGCCCCGGGACGAGCAGTACTTC	CASRGQPRDEQYF
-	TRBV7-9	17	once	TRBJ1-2	TGTGCCAGCAGCTTAGGAAGCGGGGCAGTGATACCCTATGGCTACACCTTC	CASSLGSGAVIPYGYTF
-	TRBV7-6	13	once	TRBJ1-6	TGTGCCAGCAGCTCTGAGACAGGCTCGCCCCTCCACTTT	CASSSETGSPLHF
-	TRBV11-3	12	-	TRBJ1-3	TGTGCCAGCAGGGCGGTCGGAAACACCATATATTTT	CASRAVGNTIYF
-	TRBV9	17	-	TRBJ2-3	TGTGCCAGCAGCGTGTACAGCGGCGACATGATCACAGATACGCAGTATTTT	CASSVYSGDMITDTQYF
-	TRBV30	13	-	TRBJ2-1	TGTGCCGGGGAGGTCTCTAGACGCAATGAGCAGTTCTTC	CAGEVSRRNEQFF
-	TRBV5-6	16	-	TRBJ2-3	TGTGCCAGCAGCTCGACCGGGGTATCTAGCACAGATACGCAGTATTTT	CASSSTGVSSTDTQYF
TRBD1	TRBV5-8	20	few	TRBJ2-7	TGTGCCAGCAGCTTGTTTGCCGGGACAGGTATTGGCTTGAGCTCCTACGAGCAGTACTTC	CASSLFAGTGIGLSSYEQYF
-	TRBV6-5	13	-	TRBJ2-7	TGTGCCAGCAGTGAAGGAGCGAACTACGAGCAGTACTTC	CASSEGANYEQYF
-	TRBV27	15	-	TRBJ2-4	TGTGCCAGCAGTTCACCTTTCCGGGCCAAAAACATTCAGTACTTC	CASSSPFRAKNIQYF
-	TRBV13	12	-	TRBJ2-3	TGTGCCAGCAGCTCCTCCACAGATACGCAGTATTTT	CASSSSTDTQYF
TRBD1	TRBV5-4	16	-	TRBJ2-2	TGTGCCAGCAGCGCCGACAGGGCGCCTGACACCGGGGAGCTGTTTTTT	CASSADRAPDTGELFF
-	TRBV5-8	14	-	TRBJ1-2	TGTGCCAGCAGCGGACTATGGGGCAGCTATGGCTACACCTTC	CASSGLWGSYGYTF
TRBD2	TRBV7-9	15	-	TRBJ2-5	TGTGCCAGCAGCTTGGTAGCGGGTAAACAAGAGACCCAGTACTTC	CASSLVAGKQETQYF
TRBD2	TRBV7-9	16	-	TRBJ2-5	TGTTCCAGCAGCTTAGCTAGCGGGGGACTCCAAGAGACCCAGTACTTC	CSSSLASGGLQETQYF
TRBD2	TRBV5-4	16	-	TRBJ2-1	TGTGCCAGCAGCCGAGCCGGACTAGCTTTCTACAATGAGCAGTTCTTC	CASSRAGLAFYNEQFF
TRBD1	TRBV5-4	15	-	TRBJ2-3	TGTGCCAGCAGCCCAAACCTCGGGACAGGGGAAACGCAGTATTTT	CASSPNLGTGETQYF
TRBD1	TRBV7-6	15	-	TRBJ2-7	TGTGCCAGCAGCTTAGGACAGGGGATATTCTACGAGCAGTACTTC	CASSLGQGIFYEQYF
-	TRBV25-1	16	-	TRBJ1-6	TGTGCCAGCAGTGACCCCAAGGGGGGGGATAATTCACCCCTCCACTTT	CASSDPKGGDNSPLHF
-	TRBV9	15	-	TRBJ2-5	TGTGCCAGCAGCCGGAGGGGGGGAGCCGAAGAGACCCAGTACTTC	CASSRRGGAEETQYF
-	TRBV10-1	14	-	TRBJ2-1	TGCGCCAGCAGTGCTGGGGGCTCTTACAATGAGCAGTTCTTC	CASSAGGSYNEQFF
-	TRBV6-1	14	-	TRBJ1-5	TGTGCCAGCAGTGAATCGGGGAACAATCAGCCCCAGCATTTT	CASSESGNNQPQHF
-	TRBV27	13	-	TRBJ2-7	TGTGCCAGCAGTTTGAGGGTGGGGTACGGGCAGTACTTC	CASSLRVGYGQYF
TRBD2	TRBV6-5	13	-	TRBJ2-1	TGTGCCAGCAGTTACTCGCTGCGGGAGGGGCAGTTCTTC	CASSYSLREGQFF
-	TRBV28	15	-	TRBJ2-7	TGTGCCAGCAGTCTCCCCCCAGGTATGGGTAGCGAGCAGTACTTC	CASSLPPGMGSEQYF
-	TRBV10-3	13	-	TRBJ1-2	TGTGCCATCAGTGGACTACAGGGAGGGGGCTACACCTTC	CAISGLQGGGYTF
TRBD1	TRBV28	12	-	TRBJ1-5	TGTGCCACCAGGACAGGACATCAGCCCCAGCATTTT	CATRTGHQPQHF
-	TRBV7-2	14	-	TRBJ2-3	TGTGCCAGCAGCCTAGGAGATTACACAGATACGCAGTATTTT	CASSLGDYTDTQYF
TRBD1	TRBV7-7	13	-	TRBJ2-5	TGTGCTAGCAGCCCAGGACAGGGAGAGACCCAGTACTTC	CASSPGQGETQYF
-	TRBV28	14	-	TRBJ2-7	TGTGCCAGCAGTTTCTTCGGTTTCTCCTACGAGCAGTACTTC	CASSFFGFSYEQYF
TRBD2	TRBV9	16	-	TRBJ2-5	TGTGCCAGCAGCCCAGGACTAGCGGGGGCCGGGGAGACCCAGTACTTC	CASSPGLAGAGETQYF
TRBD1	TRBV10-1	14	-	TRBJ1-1	TGCGCCAGCAAGAGGGGACAGGGGTCCACTGAAGCTTTCTTT	CASKRGQGSTEAFF
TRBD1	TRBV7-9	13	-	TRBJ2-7	TGTGCCAGCAGGACAGGGGGCTCCTACGCGCAGTACTTC	CASRTGGSYAQYF
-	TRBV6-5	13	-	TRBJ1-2	TGTGCCAGCAATTACGACACCCTTTATGGCTACACCTTC	CASNYDTLYGYTF
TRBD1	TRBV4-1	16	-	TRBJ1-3	TGCGCCAGCAGCCAAGCAGGGGGCGATTCTGGAAACACCATATATTTT	CASSQAGGDSGNTIYF
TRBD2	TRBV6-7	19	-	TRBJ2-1	TGTGCCAGCAGCCATGCCGGGACTAGCGGGGGGGTGAGGGTCCATGAGCAGTTCTTC	CASSHAGTSGGVRVHEQFF
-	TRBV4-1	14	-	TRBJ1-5	TGCGCCAGCAGCCAAGATTCCGGTGGGCGGCCCCAGCATTTT	CASSQDSGGRPQHF
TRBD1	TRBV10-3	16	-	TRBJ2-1	TGTGCCATCAGTGAGAGGGCAGGGGGATCCTACAATGAGCAGTTCTTC	CAISERAGGSYNEQFF
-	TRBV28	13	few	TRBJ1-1	TGTGCCAGCTTAAACAGGGAGAACACTGAAGCTTTCTTT	CASLNRENTEAFF
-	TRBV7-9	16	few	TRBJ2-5	TGTGCCAGCAGCTTAGGTGGGGGCCCGACCTGGGAGACCCAGTACTTC	CASSLGGGPTWETQYF